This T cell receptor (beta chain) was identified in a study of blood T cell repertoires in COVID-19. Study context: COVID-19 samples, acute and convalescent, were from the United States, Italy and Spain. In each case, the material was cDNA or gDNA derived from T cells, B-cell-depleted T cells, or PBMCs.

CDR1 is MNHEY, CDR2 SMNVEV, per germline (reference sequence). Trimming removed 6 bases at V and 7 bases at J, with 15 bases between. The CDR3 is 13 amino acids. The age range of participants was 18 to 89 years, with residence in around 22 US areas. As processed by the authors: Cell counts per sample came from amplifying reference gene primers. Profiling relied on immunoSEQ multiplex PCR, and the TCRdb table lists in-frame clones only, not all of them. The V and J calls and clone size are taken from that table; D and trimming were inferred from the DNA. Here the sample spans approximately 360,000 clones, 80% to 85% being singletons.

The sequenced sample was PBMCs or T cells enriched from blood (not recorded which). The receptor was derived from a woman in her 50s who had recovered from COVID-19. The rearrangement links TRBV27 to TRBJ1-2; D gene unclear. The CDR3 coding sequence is TGTGCCAGCAGGACGCCTCCTGAGGGTGGCTACACCTTC. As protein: CASRTPPEGGYTF.